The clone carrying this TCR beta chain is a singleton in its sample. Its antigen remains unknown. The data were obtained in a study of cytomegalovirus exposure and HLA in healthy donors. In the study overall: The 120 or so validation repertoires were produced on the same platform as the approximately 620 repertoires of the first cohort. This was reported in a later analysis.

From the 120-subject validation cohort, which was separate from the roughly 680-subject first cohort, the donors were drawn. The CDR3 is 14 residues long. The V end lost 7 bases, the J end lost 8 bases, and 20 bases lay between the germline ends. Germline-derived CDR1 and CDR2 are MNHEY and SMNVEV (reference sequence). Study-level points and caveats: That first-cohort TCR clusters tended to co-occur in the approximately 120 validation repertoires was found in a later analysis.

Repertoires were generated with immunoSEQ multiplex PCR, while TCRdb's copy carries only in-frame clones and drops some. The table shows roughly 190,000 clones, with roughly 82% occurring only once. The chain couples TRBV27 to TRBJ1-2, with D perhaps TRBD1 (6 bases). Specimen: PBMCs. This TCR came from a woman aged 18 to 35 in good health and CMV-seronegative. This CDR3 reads CASTPPVGARGYTF. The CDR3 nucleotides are TGTGCCAGCACTCCCCCGGTGGGGGCGCGAGGCTACACCTTC.